This T cell receptor beta chain was obtained from a study of memory CD4+ T cells and cytomegalovirus serostatus. Profiled with immunoSEQ multiplex PCR; TCRdb holds only in-frame clones, not every one. Of about 82,000 clones in the sample, less than 90% were seen once. Single viable CD3+CD4+CD8-CD45RO+ cells were sorted as the memory CD4+ T cells. V lost 1 base to trimming and J lost 16 bases, with 11 bases between them. The CDR3 extends over 12 amino acids. Germline V gene sequence: CDR1 SGHTA, CDR2 FQGNSA. Sequencing was performed on memory CD4+ T cells from blood. This sequence originates from an adult in good health and CMV-seronegative. The chain uses TRBV7-2 and TRBJ1-6; D is unresolved. CDR3 DNA sequence: TGTGCCAGCAGCTTAGGGGCAGACCTACTCCACTTT. Its translation is CASSLGADLLHF.